In its sample, the clone carrying this T cell receptor beta chain was seen a few times. Its specificity is unknown. This sample stems from a study of glioma-infiltrating T cells. Study-level points and caveats: Non-neoplastic patients had below-expected tissue-blood divergence, while all gliomas exceeded expectation.

V was trimmed by 5 bases and J by 4 bases, leaving 15 bases between them. Germline assignment: CDR1 LNHDA and CDR2 SQIVND (reference sequence). The CDR3 covers 15 residues. Amplification of TCR alpha and beta CDR3 regions from RNA used iRepertoire nested multiplex PCR. TCRdb called the multiplex PCR reads again in MiXCR, with one record for every CDR3 protein. The data show about 410,000 distinct CDR3 sequences, around 38% seen once. V and J are TRBV19 and TRBJ1-5; possibly TRBD1 for D (6 bases). The clonotype originates from a human donor with low-grade glioma or glioblastoma, undergoing nonglioma brain surgery, or in good health (not recorded which). The source material was glioma tissue, nonneoplastic brain tissue, or PBMCs (not recorded which). The CDR3 sequence is CASSATGTRNQPQHF. CDR3 DNA sequence: TGTGCCAGTAGTGCTACCGGGACAAGGAATCAGCCCCAGCATTTT.